Detailed here is one T cell receptor beta chain. Per the study methods: The assay estimated nucleated cells by amplifying reference gene primers. Data came from immunoSEQ multiplex PCR; TCRdb stores just in-frame clones and leaves some out. From that table come the V and J calls and clone size; the DNA was used to work out D and trimming. The top ten clones hold roughly 0.78% of a sample with about 420,000 clones, around 90% of them seen once. This sample was taken from a study of blood T cell repertoires in COVID-19. Study-level background: The study drew acute and convalescent COVID-19 samples from the United States, Italy and Spain. T cells, B-cell-depleted T cells, or PBMCs supplied cDNA or gDNA.

Seattle's enrolled individuals joined amid active infection and were then monitored longitudinally. CDR1 and CDR2 from the germline V gene are SEHNR and FQNEAQ (reference sequence). V lost 4 bases to trimming and J lost 4 bases, with 14 bases between them. CDR3 length equals 14 residues. The TCR was taken from a man between 18 and 29 years old with COVID-19, enrolled during active disease. Sequencing used peripheral blood. This rearrangement joins TRBV7-9 to TRBJ2-7; no definite D call. CDR3 residues: CASSSLEASYEQYF. CDR3 DNA: TGTGCCAGCAGCTCCTTAGAGGCCTCTTACGAGCAGTACTTC.